The 19 T cell receptor beta chains reported below all come from one sample, sequenced in a study of T cell responses to AZD1222 COVID-19 vaccine. Sequencing used immunoSEQ multiplex PCR; TCRdb keeps in-frame clones, though not all of them. Seen here are around 95,000 clones, about 93% observed once, and the top ten hold 1.7%. The sample consisted of peripheral blood, taken on day 0 of AZD1222 vaccination. Receptors were obtained from an adult in good health.

The chain uses TRBV20-1 and TRBJ2-3; D not resolved. V was pared by 4 bases and J by 6 bases, with 8 bases between. Germline CDR1 is DFQATT and CDR2 is SNEGSKA (reference sequence). The CDR3 is 11 residues long. The CDR3: CSATLGDTQYF. DNA for the CDR3: TGCAGTGCTACCCTGGGGGATACGCAGTATTTT.

This chain joins TRBV5-1 and TRBJ1-1; the D is unclear. Germline CDR1 SGHRS, CDR2 YFSETQ. This CDR3 is built from 14 residues. Trimming left V 2 bases short and J 4 bases short, with 12 bases between. The CDR3 coding sequence is TGCGCCAGCAGCTTTAGGCCCTCGAGCACTGAAGCTTTCTTT. Its translation is CASSFRPSSTEAFF. Supplemented by reference TRBV5-1 and TRBJ1-1, the full variable domain reads KAGVTQTPRYLIKTRGQQVTLSCSPISGHRSVSWYQQTPGQGLQFLFEYFSETQRNKGNFPGRFSGRQFSNSRSEMNVSTLELGDSALYLCASSFRPSSTEAFFGQGTRLTVV.

V usage is TRBV9 and J usage is TRBJ1-5, with D uncertain. Per the germline V gene, CDR1 is SGDLS and CDR2 is YYNGEE. Trimming removed 0 bases at V and 6 bases at J, with 7 bases between. The CDR3 contains 13 residues. The CDR3 is CASSVEGFQPQHF. Here the CDR3 DNA reads TGTGCCAGCAGCGTAGAAGGGTTTCAGCCCCAGCATTTT.

The CDR3: CASDVRDSYEQYF. Written as DNA, the CDR3 is TGTGCCAGCGACGTTCGGGATTCCTACGAGCAGTACTTC. This chain joins TRBV6-5 and TRBJ2-7, with D perhaps TRBD2 (5 bases). The germline V gene encodes CDR1 MNHEY and CDR2 SVGAGI. With 8 bases removed from V and 1 base from J, the gap between germline ends came to 12 bases. This CDR3 comprises 13 residues.

The chain joins TRBV29-1 to TRBJ2-3; no reliable D call. In germline, CDR1 is SQVTM, CDR2 ANQGSEA. The CDR3 length is 13 residues. Trimming shortened V by 4 bases and J by 3 bases, and 11 bases separated the two germline ends. This CDR3 reads CSVVALTTDTQYF. The CDR3 DNA reads as TGCAGCGTTGTGGCGCTTACGACAGATACGCAGTATTTT.

The rearrangement uses TRBV27 and TRBJ2-1; D not certain. The CDR3 is 14 residues long. The ends were cut back, 2 bases at V and 8 bases at J, with 13 bases in the middle. In germline, CDR1 is MNHEY, CDR2 SMNVEV (reference sequence). CDR3 region: CASSLNSLKDEQFF. The CDR3 DNA is TGTGCCAGCAGTTTAAACAGCTTGAAGGATGAGCAGTTCTTC.

This rearrangement joins TRBV28 to TRBJ1-4; D may be TRBD1 (5 bases). Germline values: CDR1 MDHEN, CDR2 SYDVKM. The V end was cut by 5 bases, the J end by 5 bases, with 15 bases between. The CDR3 totals 15 residues. CDR3 region: CASSPSEGVNEKLFF. The CDR3 DNA reads as TGTGCCAGCAGTCCCTCCGAAGGGGTGAATGAAAAACTGTTTTTT.

The chain has TRBV28 and TRBJ1-6; 12 nucleotides align to TRBD1. Germline trimming cut 5 bases from V and 9 bases from J; bases unmatched to any gene: 2. CDR1 and CDR2 (germline): MDHEN, SYDVKM. The CDR3 extends over 14 amino acids. The CDR3 DNA sequence: TGTGCCAGCAGTCCGGGACAGGGGGCTTCACCCCTCCACTTT. This codes for CASSPGQGASPLHF. The full variable domain, with the rest looked up from reference TRBV28 and TRBJ1-6, is DVKVTQSSRYLVKRTGEKVFLECVQDMDHENMFWYRQDPGLGLRLIYFSYDVKMKEKGDIPEGYSVSREKKERFSLILESASTNQTSMYLCASSPGQGASPLHFGNGTRLTVT.

This clone was counted between two and nine times. The rearrangement joins TRBV6-1 to TRBJ2-2, with 7 bases that match TRBD2. The germline gives CDR1 MNHNS, CDR2 SASEGT. The V and J ends lost 1 base and 7 bases, in that order; junction bases with no gene match: 6. The CDR3 spans 15 residues. Here the CDR3 reads CASSEVASGSGELFF. CDR3 DNA sequence: TGTGCCAGCAGTGAAGTGGCTAGCGGTAGCGGGGAGCTGTTTTTT.

The chain combines TRBV6-5 with TRBJ1-1; D is undetermined. Per germline, CDR1 MNHEY and CDR2 SVGAGI. The CDR3 is made up of 11 amino acids. V was shortened by 6 bases and J by 3 bases, with 5 bases between the two germline ends. The CDR3 reads CASRRYTEAFF. The CDR3 DNA reads TGTGCCAGCAGGCGGTACACTGAAGCTTTCTTT.

The chain recombines TRBV7-8 with TRBJ1-6; no clear D gene. Germline V gene lookup returns CDR1 SGHVS and CDR2 FQNEAQ. V gave up 1 base and J gave up 9 bases, with 13 bases separating them. CDR3 length equals 15 residues. The CDR3 DNA reads TGTGCCAGCAGCTTAGGGGCGAGGTTGAGTTCACCCCTCCACTTT. Its translation is CASSLGARLSSPLHF.

The V gene is TRBV30, the J gene TRBJ2-2; 8 nucleotides match TRBD1. This CDR3 is 15 amino acids long. Looked up from germline, CDR1 is GTSNPN and CDR2 is SVGIG (reference sequence). V gave up 7 bases and J gave up 1 base; unmatched junction bases: 8. The CDR3 DNA reads as TGTGCCTTCCGGGACAGGTCCAGGAACACCGGGGAGCTGTTTTTT. Encoded protein: CAFRDRSRNTGELFF.

This chain links TRBV28 with TRBJ2-1; 8 bases match TRBD2. Per the germline V gene, CDR1 is MDHEN and CDR2 is SYDVKM. The V and J ends lost 3 bases and 4 bases, in that order; junction bases with no gene match: 14. The CDR3 is made up of 18 amino acids. In nucleotides, the CDR3 is TGTGCCAGCAGTTTCCCCCTAGCGGGTCGAAATCCTTACAATGAGCAGTTCTTC. Encoded protein: CASSFPLAGRNPYNEQFF.

V and J are TRBV30 and TRBJ1-5; no clear D. This CDR3 is 13 amino acids long. Germline V gives CDR1 GTSNPN, CDR2 SVGIG (reference sequence). V was cut by 3 bases and J by 7 bases, with 13 bases left in between. CDR3 region: CAWSPGAEQPQHF. CDR3 sequence (DNA): TGTGCCTGGAGCCCAGGAGCGGAACAGCCCCAGCATTTT.

V gene TRBV5-1 combines with J gene TRBJ1-1; TRBD1 aligns across 8 bases. Germline CDR1 and CDR2: SGHRS and YFSETQ. Trimming removed 4 bases from V and 4 bases from J; junction bases left unmatched: 9. CDR3 length: 15 amino acids. The CDR3 sequence is CASSPIQGAGTEAFF. DNA of the CDR3: TGCGCCAGCAGCCCAATCCAGGGGGCAGGCACTGAAGCTTTCTTT.

V gene TRBV7-3 combines with J gene TRBJ2-5, with D uncertain. V was cut by 4 bases and J by 4 bases, with 10 bases left in between. This CDR3 is built from 13 residues. Germline loops: CDR1 SGHTA, CDR2 FQGTGA. CDR3 residues: CASSSGSAETQYF. The CDR3, as DNA: TGTGCCAGCAGCTCGGGCTCTGCAGAGACCCAGTACTTC.

This clone was detected only a few times. The V and J genes are TRBV7-9 and TRBJ2-1; 7 nucleotides agree with TRBD2. After removal of 1 base from V and 5 bases from J, the junction contained 8 bases not matched to a gene. Germline V lookup: CDR1 SEHNR, CDR2 FQNEAQ (reference sequence). This CDR3 is built from 16 residues. CDR3 sequence reads: CASSLVGGRSHNEQFF. The CDR3 DNA reads as TGTGCCAGCAGCTTAGTGGGCGGGAGATCCCACAATGAGCAGTTCTTC.

V gene TRBV6-1 combines with J gene TRBJ2-7; no clear D gene. The CDR3 consists of 15 residues. Trimming took 2 bases from V and 3 from J, leaving 14 bases between them. Looked up from germline, CDR1 is MNHNS and CDR2 is SASEGT. DNA for the CDR3: TGTGCCAGCAGTGAATCGCCTGTGGCCATCTACGAGCAGTACTTC. Amino acids: CASSESPVAIYEQYF.

This chain links TRBV28 with TRBJ2-7, with 12 bases aligning to TRBD2. V gave up 1 base and J gave up 1 base; unmatched junction bases: 2. Germline V gene lookup returns CDR1 MDHEN and CDR2 SYDVKM. CDR3 length: 16 residues. CDR3: CASSLLGTSGSYEQYF. CDR3 nucleotides: TGTGCCAGCAGTTTATTGGGGACTAGCGGGTCCTACGAGCAGTACTTC.